The clone carrying this T cell receptor beta chain was seen only a few times. Its antigen is currently unknown. These data belong to a study of T cells after yellow fever vaccination. Study-level points and caveats: The study noted that FACS-sorted repertoires could contain abundant clonotypes contaminating from the bulk population.

TCRdb re-called the 5' RACE reads with MiXCR, one entry per CDR3 protein. Among roughly 500,000 distinct CDR3 sequences listed, less than 20% were seen once. CDR1 MNHEY and CDR2 SMNVEV come from the germline V gene (reference sequence). The CDR3 is made up of 13 amino acids. V shed 6 bases and J shed 7 bases, with 16 bases lying between them. This receptor was identified in a man younger than 45 who received the YFV17D yellow fever vaccine. This sequence joins TRBV27 and TRBJ2-7; no clear D gene. This sample comprised PBMCs, obtained 15 days after the yellow fever booster vaccination. The CDR3 DNA reads as TGTGCCAGCAGCTCAAGGAGTTATTTAGAGCAGTACTTC. Its protein product is CASSSRSYLEQYF.